A single sample gave rise to the 4 T cell receptor beta chains below, sequenced in a study of cytomegalovirus exposure and HLA in healthy donors. The primer mix had 60 Vbeta and 13 Jbeta primers. Here immunoSEQ multiplex PCR was the method, and the copy in TCRdb shows in-frame clones only, minus some. The sample's table shows some 180,000 clones. The sequenced sample consisted of PBMCs. These receptors were taken from a man aged 25-40 years in good health and CMV-seronegative.

The chain couples TRBV5-1 to TRBJ2-7, with D perhaps matching TRBD1 (6 bases). The length of the CDR3 is 15 residues. The germline V and J ends were trimmed by 6 bases and 7 bases, with 23 bases remaining between them. CDR1 and CDR2 (germline): SGHRS, YFSETQ. This CDR3 is CASTLDRARGREQYF. The CDR3 DNA reads TGCGCCAGCACCCTGGACAGAGCGAGAGGAAGGGAGCAGTACTTC.

The chain is built from TRBV18 and TRBJ2-1, with a weak D call TRBD1 (5 bases). Looked up from germline, CDR1 is KGHSH and CDR2 is LQKENI. This CDR3 has 17 amino acids. V was clipped by 1 base and J by 1 base, with 14 bases between them. The CDR3 sequence: CASSPQGLADSYNEQFF. CDR3 nucleotides: TGTGCCAGCTCACCACAGGGGTTAGCCGATTCCTACAATGAGCAGTTCTTC.

The chain recombines TRBV19 with TRBJ2-7; TRBD2 matches 8 bases. CDR1 and CDR2 (germline): LNHDA, SQIVND (reference sequence). The CDR3 runs to 14 residues. V lost 2 bases to trimming and J lost 6 bases; unmatched junction nucleotides: 6. In DNA form, the CDR3 reads TGTGCCAGTAGTATAACCGCAGCGGGAGTCGAGCAGTACTTC. Its protein product is CASSITAAGVEQYF.

The gene calls are TRBV25-1 and TRBJ1-1; D unclear. The ends were cut back, 2 bases at V and 6 bases at J, with 13 bases in the middle. CDR1 is MGHDK and CDR2 is SYGVNS in the germline V gene. This CDR3 is built from 14 residues. CDR3 in DNA: TGTGCCAGCAGTGAAGGGCCCACTCAGCCTGAAGCTTTCTTT. This translates into CASSEGPTQPEAFF.